The clone carrying this TCR beta chain was picked up many times. Its antigen remains unknown. CDR1 is LGHNA, CDR2 YSLEER, per germline. V lost 0 bases and J 1 base, leaving 10 bases between the germline ends. The CDR3 totals 17 residues. Through a sample-barcoded 5' primer and a J-beta primer mix, a second PCR was run for roughly 7 to 11 cycles. Unique molecular identifiers of 12 random nucleotides labeled each cDNA. TCRdb passed the 5' RACE reads through MiXCR, listing each CDR3 protein once. The sample lists around 1,500,000 distinct CDR3 sequences; 28% were seen once. This entry belongs to a study of blood T cells in healthy people across ages. Study results and caveats: Since the PBMCs were unsorted, naive and antigen-experienced cells could not be conclusively compared.

The receptor's source is a woman aged 25 to 39 in good health. This sequence joins TRBV4-3 and TRBJ2-6, with D unresolved. The material sequenced was blood. DNA of the CDR3: TGCGCCAGCAGCCAAGATATAAAGGGATCTGGGGCCAACGTCCTGACTTTC. Translating it yields CASSQDIKGSGANVLTF.